The entry below gives a single TCR beta chain sequence along with its context. The antigen is unknown. With 2 bases removed from V and 7 bases from J, the gap between germline ends came to 15 bases. Germline CDR1 and CDR2: SGHTA and FQGNSA. CDR3 length: 15 amino acids. The PCR used 60 Vbeta and 13 Jbeta primers. Measured with immunoSEQ multiplex PCR; TCRdb has only the in-frame clones, and not every one. The repertoire holds 90,000 to 120,000 clones, 70% to 85% seen once, with about 3% in the top ten. This sample stems from a study of cytomegalovirus exposure and HLA in healthy donors. Study-wide points: Cytomegalovirus-associated TCR beta chains were listed, numbering around 150. There were reportedly fewer N-insertions in an Asian-associated ancestry cluster than the approximately 670-donor mean, in a later analysis. Associated with HLA alleles at 0.05 false discovery rate in a later analysis were 16,951 TCR beta sequences. Roughly uniform sequencing depth across donors was assumed, possibly incorrectly.

What was sequenced was PBMCs. The V call is TRBV7-2, the J call TRBJ1-5; D is undetermined. The origin of this receptor is a woman between 40 and 55 years old in good health and CMV-seronegative. The CDR3 sequence: CASSLNAAGGQPQHF. The CDR3 nucleotides are TGTGCCAGCAGCTTAAATGCGGCAGGAGGGCAGCCCCAGCATTTT.